These 3 T cell receptor beta chains came from one sample sequenced in a study of blood T cell repertoires in COVID-19. Profiled with immunoSEQ multiplex PCR; TCRdb holds only in-frame clones, not every one. The profile shows about 440,000 clones, about 85% of them singletons. Sequencing was performed on PBMCs or T cells enriched from blood (not recorded which). The receptors come from a young woman with acute COVID-19.

This clone was counted a few times. The J gene is TRBJ1-1, the V gene TRBV21-1. TRBV21-1 represents a pseudogene. The CDR3 sequence is 18 residues long. CDR3 nucleotides: TGTGCCAGCAGCAAGTTCGGGGGGCGCGAGGGTCAGAACACTGAAGCTTTCTTT. This encodes CASSKFGGREGQNTEAFF.

This chain connects TRBV19 to TRBJ2-7, with a tentative D call TRBD1 (6 bases). The CDR3 has 15 residues. V lost 1 base and J 3 bases, leaving 13 bases between the germline ends. CDR1 is LNHDA and CDR2 is SQIVND in the germline V gene (reference sequence). The CDR3: CASSIVSGTNYEQYF. The CDR3 DNA sequence: TGTGCCAGTAGTATAGTCTCCGGGACAAACTACGAGCAGTACTTC.

A note on this clone: Other nucleotide sequences in the sample specify the same CDR3. V is TRBV2 and J is TRBJ1-1; 7 bases are shared with TRBD1. The CDR3 has 11 amino acids. In germline, CDR1 is SNHLY, CDR2 FYNNEI. Germline trimming cut 8 bases from V and 8 bases from J; bases unmatched to any gene: 5. CDR3 in amino acids: CASSGTVEAFF. The DNA of the CDR3 is TGTGCCAGCTCCGGGACAGTAGAAGCTTTCTTT. The variable domain in full, completed from reference TRBV2 and TRBJ1-1, reads EPEVTQTPSHQVTQMGQEVILRCVPISNHLYFYWYRQILGQKVEFLVSFYNNEISEKSEIFDDQFSVERPDGSNFTLKIRSTKLEDSAMYFCASSGTVEAFFGQGTRLTVV.